The 25 T cell receptor beta chains below were found in one sample sequenced in a study of cytomegalovirus exposure and HLA in healthy donors. The PCR ran on 60 Vbeta and 13 Jbeta primers. This table comes from immunoSEQ multiplex PCR, and its TCRdb copy is limited to in-frame clones, with some not included. Its listing shows 150,000 to 250,000 clones. Sequencing input: PBMCs. The source of these receptors is a boy aged 10-17 years in good health and CMV-seronegative.

The rearrangement uses TRBV15 and TRBJ1-1; the match to TRBD1 covers 9 bases. The CDR3 covers 19 residues. CDR1 and CDR2 (germline): LNHNV, YYDKDF (reference sequence). J gave up 1 base and V 0 bases, and 12 bases lay outside the gene matches. The CDR3 sequence: CATSRDLTEGQGRNTEAFF. The CDR3, as DNA: TGTGCCACCAGCAGAGATCTCACAGAGGGACAGGGTAGGAACACTGAAGCTTTCTTT.

This rearrangement joins TRBV5-1 to TRBJ1-2; 8 nucleotides align to TRBD1. Germline values: CDR1 SGHRS, CDR2 YFSETQ. There are 16 residues in the CDR3. The trim removed 0 bases at V and 7 bases at J, leaving 11 bases unmatched. CDR3 sequence: CASSLASSGGLSGYTF. In DNA form, the CDR3 reads TGCGCCAGCAGCTTGGCCAGTTCAGGGGGCCTGAGTGGCTACACCTTC.

This CDR3 reads CASSWAGRGYTF. DNA of the CDR3: TGTGCCAGCAGTTGGGCAGGCCGGGGCTACACCTTC. V usage is TRBV27 and J usage is TRBJ1-2; the D is unclear. Germline CDR1 is MNHEY and CDR2 is SMNVEV (reference sequence). The V end was cut by 4 bases, the J end by 8 bases, with 11 bases between. The CDR3 is 12 amino acids.

The genes are TRBV4-1 and TRBJ1-5; 8 positions agree with TRBD1. V lost 0 bases, J lost 3 bases, and 7 bases stayed unmatched. The CDR3 contains 17 residues. The V gene's germline CDR1 is MGHRA and CDR2 YSYEKL. CDR3 residues: CASSQDLPDRDNQPQHF. Here the CDR3 DNA reads TGCGCCAGCAGCCAAGATTTGCCGGACAGGGACAATCAGCCCCAGCATTTT.

The chain joins TRBV2 to TRBJ1-5, with 7 nucleotides matching TRBD1. Germline V CDR1 and CDR2: SNHLY, FYNNEI. This CDR3 region has 15 residues. The V and J ends lost 3 bases and 3 bases, in that order; junction bases with no gene match: 5. CDR3 sequence reads: CASSDQGQFNQPQHF. In DNA form, the CDR3 reads TGTGCCAGCAGTGACCAGGGACAGTTCAATCAGCCCCAGCATTTT.

This sequence joins TRBV13 and TRBJ1-2, with D perhaps matching TRBD1 (5 bases). Per the germline V gene, CDR1 is PRHDT and CDR2 is FYEKMQ (reference sequence). Trimming took off 5 bases at V and 2 bases at J, with 15 bases between the two ends. CDR3 length: 15 amino acids. The CDR3 DNA reads as TGTGCCAGCAGCACTAAGCCGACAGACAACTATGGCTACACCTTC. Translating gives CASSTKPTDNYGYTF.

The V call is TRBV29-1, the J call TRBJ1-1; maybe TRBD1 (6 bases). CDR1 is SQVTM, CDR2 ANQGSEA, per germline. The CDR3 spans 11 residues. V was pared by 6 bases and J by 11 bases, with 16 bases between. CDR3 nucleotide sequence: TGCAGCGTAGAAAACAGGGAGGGGGCTTTCTTT. Translated, it gives CSVENREGAFF. The entire variable domain, with the rest obtained from reference TRBV29-1 and TRBJ1-1, is as follows: SAVISQKPSRDICQRGTSLTIQCQVDSQVTMMFWYRQQPGQSLTLIATANQGSEATYESGFVIDKFPISRPNLTFSTLTVSNMSPEDSSIYLCSVENREGAFFGQGTRLTVV.

The V call is TRBV25-1, the J call TRBJ1-3; tentative D call: TRBD1 (5 bases). Between the trimmed V and J ends, which lost 3 bases and 3 bases, there was a span of 12 bases. Germline CDR1 MGHDK, CDR2 SYGVNS. The CDR3 loop spans 15 amino acids. CDR3: CASSDQGFSGNTIYF. CDR3 nucleotides: TGTGCCAGCAGTGATCAGGGATTCAGTGGAAACACCATATATTTT.

Regarding this clone: At one of its ends the junction is not consistent with the germline gene, which may arise from a read error. The V and J genes are TRBV11-2 and TRBJ1-1; D may be TRBD1 (5 bases). CDR3 length: 14 residues. Germline CDR1 is SGHAT and CDR2 is FQNNGV. The CDR3 sequence: CASSEHWGVTGAFF. The CDR3 coding sequence is TGTGCCAGCAGCGAACACTGGGGGGTCACTGGAGCTTTCTTT.

The rearrangement links TRBV7-6 to TRBJ2-5; D is perhaps TRBD1 (6 bases). Germline V gene data show CDR1 as SGHVS and CDR2 as FNYEAQ. Trimming took 5 bases from V and 0 from J, leaving 10 bases between them. The CDR3 has 14 amino acids. CDR3 DNA: TGTGCCAGCAGCCGCACAGGGTACCAAGAGACCCAGTACTTC. Translated, it gives CASSRTGYQETQYF.

CDR3 coding DNA: TGTGCCAGCAGCTTTGATTTGGTTGACAGCCGCTACACCTTC. This codes for CASSFDLVDSRYTF. This chain joins TRBV5-6 and TRBJ1-2, with TRBD1 as a possible D gene (5 bases). Trimming cost V 2 bases and J 9 bases, with 17 bases left between them. Per germline, CDR1 SGHDT and CDR2 YYEEEE. This CDR3 comprises 14 residues.

The V call is TRBV5-1, the J call TRBJ1-1, with D perhaps TRBD1 (6 bases). The germline CDR1 and CDR2 sequences are SGHRS and YFSETQ. CDR3 length: 17 amino acids. Trimming removed 0 bases at V and 0 bases at J, with 15 bases between. CDR3 in DNA: TGCGCCAGCAGCTTGGAGCAGGGGAATAACATGAACACTGAAGCTTTCTTT. Translation: CASSLEQGNNMNTEAFF. Full variable domain (rest looked up from reference TRBV5-1 and TRBJ1-1): KAGVTQTPRYLIKTRGQQVTLSCSPISGHRSVSWYQQTPGQGLQFLFEYFSETQRNKGNFPGRFSGRQFSNSRSEMNVSTLELGDSALYLCASSLEQGNNMNTEAFFGQGTRLTVV.

V usage is TRBV28 and J usage is TRBJ2-1; TRBD2 might be the D (6 bases). V was clipped by 9 bases and J by 0 bases, with 15 bases between them. The CDR3 is 15 amino acids. Germline CDR1 MDHEN, CDR2 SYDVKM. DNA of the CDR3: TGTGCCAGTGTATCCCGTAGCGGCTCCTACAATGAGCAGTTCTTC. Protein sequence: CASVSRSGSYNEQFF.

V gene TRBV25-1 combines with J gene TRBJ2-2; 8 bases fit TRBD2. Germline V gene lookup returns CDR1 MGHDK and CDR2 SYGVNS. With 2 bases clipped from V and 6 bases from J, the junction kept 5 bases outside the gene matches. The CDR3 totals 15 residues. The DNA for the CDR3 is TGTGCCAGCAGTGAACCACGGGGGGGCCCCGGGGAGCTGTTTTTT. This encodes CASSEPRGGPGELFF.

J is TRBJ2-3 and V is TRBV14; TRBD2 aligns across 7 bases. Trimming removed 7 bases from V and 0 bases from J; junction bases left unmatched: 4. Germline CDR1 reads SGHDN; CDR2 reads FVKESK. This CDR3 is 14 amino acids long. The CDR3 region is CASNKRGSTDTQYF. DNA of the CDR3: TGTGCCAGCAACAAGCGGGGAAGCACAGATACGCAGTATTTT.

This chain joins TRBV11-2 and TRBJ1-1, with a possible D match to TRBD1 (5 bases). The ends were cut back, 7 bases at V and 8 bases at J, with 29 bases in the middle. The CDR3 is 17 amino acids. Per the germline V gene, CDR1 is SGHAT and CDR2 is FQNNGV. CDR3 residues: CASTIITRGIKSWEAFF. The CDR3 bases are TGTGCCAGCACTATTATCACGCGGGGGATAAAGAGCTGGGAAGCTTTCTTT.

This chain links TRBV28 with TRBJ1-3, with D perhaps TRBD1 (6 bases). Germline V gives CDR1 MDHEN, CDR2 SYDVKM. Trimming took off 2 bases at V and 4 bases at J, with 21 bases between the two ends. This CDR3 comprises 18 residues. CDR3 sequence: CASSLGGHPTTQGNTIYF. CDR3 bases: TGTGCCAGCAGTTTAGGGGGACACCCTACCACCCAAGGAAACACCATATATTTT.

With respect to this clone: Other DNA sequences from this sample encode an identical CDR3 as well. This CDR3 is CASSIEGWDRSFGANVLTF. The CDR3 DNA follows: TGTGCCAGTAGTATAGAGGGGTGGGACAGGTCCTTCGGGGCCAACGTCCTGACTTTC. The chain has TRBV19 and TRBJ2-6; 8 bases line up with TRBD1. Germline assignment: CDR1 LNHDA and CDR2 SQIVND (reference sequence). V lost 0 bases to trimming and J lost 4 bases; unmatched junction nucleotides: 11. The CDR3 length is 19 residues.

The chain links TRBV7-2 to TRBJ2-1; maybe TRBD2 (5 bases). Trimming pared 0 bases from V and 6 bases from J, leaving 9 bases between. Germline V gene data show CDR1 as SGHTA and CDR2 as FQGNSA. This CDR3 is built from 14 residues. The CDR3: CASSLAVGVNEQFF. CDR3 DNA sequence: TGTGCCAGCAGCTTAGCGGTCGGGGTCAATGAGCAGTTCTTC. Supplemented by reference TRBV7-2 and TRBJ2-1, the full variable domain reads GAGVSQSPSNKVTEKGKDVELRCDPISGHTALYWYRQSLGQGLEFLIYFQGNSAPDKSGLPSDRFSAERTGGSVSTLTIQRTQQEDSAVYLCASSLAVGVNEQFFGPGTRLTVL.

The chain uses TRBV25-1 and TRBJ1-2; D is possibly TRBD1 (6 bases). The V end lost 4 bases, the J end lost 5 bases, and 11 bases lay between the germline ends. Looked up from germline, CDR1 is MGHDK and CDR2 is SYGVNS. CDR3 size: 13 residues. The CDR3 region has the DNA TGTGCCAGCAGTGCGCAGGGGCCGTATGGCTACACCTTC. Encoded protein: CASSAQGPYGYTF.

The chain joins TRBV29-1 to TRBJ1-1; 9 bases fit TRBD1. The J segment lost 2 bases and the V segment lost 6 bases, leaving 10 bases of the junction unmatched. The V gene's germline CDR1 is SQVTM and CDR2 ANQGSEA. The CDR3 covers 15 residues. The CDR3 nucleotides are TGCAGCGTGGCTCCGAGGACAGGGGTTAACACTGAAGCTTTCTTT. Encoded protein: CSVAPRTGVNTEAFF.

The rearrangement joins TRBV2 to TRBJ1-1, with no clear D. Germline V gene data show CDR1 as SNHLY and CDR2 as FYNNEI. V shed 3 bases and J shed 1 base, with 3 bases lying between them. The CDR3 spans 12 residues. CDR3 nucleotides: TGTGCCAGCAGTGACAGGAACACTGAAGCTTTCTTT. It yields the protein CASSDRNTEAFF.

This chain joins TRBV27 and TRBJ2-7, with 11 bases fitting TRBD2. The CDR3 length is 14 residues. The germline V gene encodes CDR1 MNHEY and CDR2 SMNVEV (reference sequence). The junction had 9 bases not matched to a gene; V was cut back by 4 bases and J by 10 bases. CDR3 nucleotides: TGTGCCAGCAGTTCGCTAGCGGGGGGTTCGAAACAGTACTTC. Encoded protein: CASSSLAGGSKQYF.

The rearrangement uses TRBV5-6 and TRBJ2-5; possibly TRBD1 for D (6 bases). The germline V gene encodes CDR1 SGHDT and CDR2 YYEEEE. This CDR3 spans 16 amino acids. V lost 0 bases and J lost 4, with 16 bases in between. The chain's CDR3 is CASSLGLYRVLETQYF. CDR3 sequence (DNA): TGTGCCAGCAGCTTGGGCCTCTACAGGGTTTTAGAGACCCAGTACTTC.

The V and J genes are TRBV7-2 and TRBJ2-3, with TRBD2 as a possible D gene (5 bases). The CDR3 is made up of 14 amino acids. V was pared by 2 bases and J by 7 bases, with 13 bases between. CDR1 SGHTA and CDR2 FQGNSA come from the germline V gene. The CDR3 loop reads CASSLTRGRNTQYF. The CDR3 DNA reads TGTGCCAGCAGCTTAACCCGAGGGAGAAATACGCAGTATTTT.